Listed below are T cell receptor beta chains from one sample, sequenced in a study of blood T cell repertoires in COVID-19. The repertoire was sequenced with immunoSEQ multiplex PCR; TCRdb's copy has only in-frame clones and lacks some. The sample lists under 300,000 clones; nearly 90% were seen once. Sequencing input: peripheral blood. The receptors originated from a woman in her sixties with COVID-19, enrolled during active disease. The conserved cysteine and the conserved F or W are not part of the CDR3 here. A D gene is named only where the DNA matches it firmly.

V gene,J gene,D gene,CDR3 protein
TRBV11-2,TRBJ1-1,.,ASSLGVMNTEAF
TRBV5-1,TRBJ2-5,TRBD2,ASSFSSGGPRPQY
TRBV5-5,TRBJ2-2,TRBD1,ASSLGVRDRTGELF
TRBV11-2,TRBJ1-1,.,ASSSGQVISSTEAF
TRBV30,TRBJ1-4,.,AWSGRANEKLF
TRBV7-2,TRBJ2-1,.,ASSFRTGRGNEQF
TRBV11-2,TRBJ1-1,TRBD1,ASSLGTGNTEAF
TRBV19,TRBJ1-2,TRBD1,ASTSAGVGTGLNYGYT
TRBV20-1,TRBJ2-7,TRBD2,SASRGLGGSYEQY
TRBV7-9,TRBJ1-4,TRBD1,ASSLDRGQEKLF
TRBV7-2,TRBJ1-1,.,ASRVPGFKNTEAF
TRBV6-5,TRBJ1-2,TRBD1,ASSYSPDRAHGYT
TRBV4-2,TRBJ2-7,TRBD1,ASSQGDSSYEQY
TRBV3-1/TRBV3-2,TRBJ1-2,TRBD1,ASSGDSIKARGYT
TRBV18,TRBJ2-2,.,ASSPRPAAGELF
TRBV5-6,TRBJ2-7,TRBD1,ASSWTGGYEQY
TRBV5-4,TRBJ1-1,TRBD1,ASSRPRTGNTEAF
TRBV6-2/TRBV6-3,TRBJ1-1,.,ASSYQTENTEAF
TRBV10-3,TRBJ1-1,.,AISESWGAEAF
TRBV27,TRBJ2-5,TRBD2,ASSSYGTSGGGETQY
TRBV9,TRBJ2-4,.,ASSPKVGRRYIQY
TRBV6-5,TRBJ2-7,.,ASSYSREVGHEQY
TRBV5-8,TRBJ2-7,.,ASSPLTEQY
TRBV18,TRBJ2-3,.,ASSAEVTDTQY
TRBV5-6,TRBJ2-1,.,ASSPGGNEQF
TRBV7-8,TRBJ1-1,.,ASYRGENTEAF
TRBV7-9,TRBJ1-1,.,ASSRQTEAF
TRBV4-1,TRBJ2-7,.,ASSQATGFGPFYEQY
TRBV5-4,TRBJ1-6,.,ASTESSYNSPLH
TRBV5-5,TRBJ1-2,.,ASSLQALNYGYT
TRBV5-4,TRBJ2-2,TRBD2,ASSLSPREGGELF
TRBV20-1,TRBJ1-1,.,SARVGTEAF
TRBV3-1/TRBV3-2,TRBJ1-1,TRBD1,ASREQGLGEEAF
TRBV5-1,TRBJ1-1,TRBD1,ASSLQGGGTEAF
TRBV6-2/TRBV6-3,TRBJ1-5,.,ASSPRTASNQPQH
TRBV5-1,TRBJ2-3,TRBD1,ASSPEDRRSTDTQY
TRBV9,TRBJ1-1,.,ASSVGTARGTEAF
TRBV27,TRBJ1-1,.,ASSFLGPNTEAF
TRBV19,TRBJ1-2,TRBD1,ASSLGQNYGYT
TRBV4-3,TRBJ1-4,TRBD1,ASSQVWTGDEKLF
TRBV11-2,TRBJ2-7,TRBD2,ASSLGAGGPYYEQY
TRBV9,TRBJ2-2,.,ASSAFLSGPNTGELF
TRBV6-6,TRBJ1-1,.,ASSRRKEANTEAF
TRBV11-3,TRBJ2-3,.,ASSLGATSTDTQY
TRBV7-7,TRBJ2-1,TRBD2,ASSRGLAGSNEQF
TRBV7-2,TRBJ1-5,.,ASSPEARQPQH
TRBV3-1/TRBV3-2,TRBJ1-2,TRBD1,ASSPRGQGFSTNYGYT
TRBV12-3/TRBV12-4,TRBJ1-1,.,ASSSSGTEAF
TRBV5-1,TRBJ2-3,TRBD2,ASSLRGLAGFQDTQY
TRBV5-4,TRBJ2-5,TRBD1,ASSHRDRGSETQY
TRBV13,TRBJ2-7,.,ASSLTPFYEQY
TRBV9,TRBJ1-2,TRBD1,ASSVVGTGPREGYT
TRBV9,TRBJ2-1,TRBD2,ASSARVAGHNEQF
TRBV4-2,TRBJ2-1,.,ASSQDPGDHPYNEQF
TRBV16,TRBJ1-2,.,ASSLPGKIGYGYT